The subject of this entry is one T cell receptor (beta chain). The data stem from a study of blood T cell repertoires in COVID-19. The CDR3 is 15 residues long. Losses at the gene ends were 6 bases for V and 8 bases for J; bases not matched to a gene: 7. Germline CDR1 is LNHDA and CDR2 is SQIVND (reference sequence). Produced via immunoSEQ multiplex PCR; TCRdb's table is partial and in-frame only. Of 150,000 or so clones in the sample, roughly 90% were seen once. V usage is TRBV19 and J usage is TRBJ2-2; 12 nucleotides agree with TRBD1. Sequenced sample: PBMCs or T cells enriched from blood (not recorded which). This clonotype originated in a woman between 35 and 50 years old who had been exposed to COVID-19. The DNA of the CDR3 is TGTGCCAGTAGGCCGGGACAGGGGGCAAGGGGGGAGCTGTTTTTT. Translation: CASRPGQGARGELFF.